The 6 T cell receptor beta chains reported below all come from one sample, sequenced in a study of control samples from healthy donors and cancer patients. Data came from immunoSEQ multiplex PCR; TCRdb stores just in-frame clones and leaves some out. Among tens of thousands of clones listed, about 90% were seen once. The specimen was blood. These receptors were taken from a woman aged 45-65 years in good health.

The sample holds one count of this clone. CDR3 coding DNA: TGCAGCGTTGCTCGGACTAGCGGAGAGACCCAGTACTTC. Translating gives CSVARTSGETQYF. The gene calls are TRBV29-1 and TRBJ2-5; TRBD2 aligns across 10 bases. The CDR3 is 13 residues long. CDR1 and CDR2 (germline): SQVTM, ANQGSEA. J was trimmed by 4 bases and V by 4 bases; bases with no gene match: 3.

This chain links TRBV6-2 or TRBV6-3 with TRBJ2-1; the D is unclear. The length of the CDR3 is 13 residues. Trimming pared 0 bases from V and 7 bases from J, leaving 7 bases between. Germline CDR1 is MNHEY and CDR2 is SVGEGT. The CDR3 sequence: CASSYSMINEQFF. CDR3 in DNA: TGTGCCAGCAGTTACTCGATGATTAATGAGCAGTTCTTC.

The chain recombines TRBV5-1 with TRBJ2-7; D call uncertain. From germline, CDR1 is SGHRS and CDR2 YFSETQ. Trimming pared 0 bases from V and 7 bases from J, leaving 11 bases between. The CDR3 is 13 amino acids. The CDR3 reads CASSLETVTEQYF. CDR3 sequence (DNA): TGCGCCAGCAGCTTGGAGACGGTAACTGAGCAGTACTTC.

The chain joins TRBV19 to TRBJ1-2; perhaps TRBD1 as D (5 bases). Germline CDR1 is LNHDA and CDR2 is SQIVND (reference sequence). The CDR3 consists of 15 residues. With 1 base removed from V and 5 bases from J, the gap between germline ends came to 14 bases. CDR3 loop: CASSIVLMTEYGYTF. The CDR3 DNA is TGTGCCAGTAGTATAGTCTTAATGACAGAATATGGCTACACCTTC.

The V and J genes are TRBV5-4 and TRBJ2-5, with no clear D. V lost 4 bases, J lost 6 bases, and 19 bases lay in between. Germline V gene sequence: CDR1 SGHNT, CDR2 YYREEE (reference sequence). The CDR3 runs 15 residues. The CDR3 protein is CASSRSQADQKTQYF. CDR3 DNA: TGTGCCAGCAGCCGTAGTCAGGCGGACCAGAAGACCCAGTACTTC.

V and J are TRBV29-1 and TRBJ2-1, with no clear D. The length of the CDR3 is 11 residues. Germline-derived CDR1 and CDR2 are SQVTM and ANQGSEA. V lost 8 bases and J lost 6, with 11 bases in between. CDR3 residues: CSKRYGNEQFF. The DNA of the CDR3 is TGCAGCAAACGGTACGGCAATGAGCAGTTCTTC.